This TCR beta chain was sequenced for a study of blood T cell repertoires in COVID-19. Study context: Sites across the United States, Italy and Spain contributed samples from acute and convalescent COVID-19.

Germline CDR1 is SGHTA and CDR2 is FQGNSA. The CDR3 is made up of 16 amino acids. V lost 0 bases to trimming and J lost 3 bases; unmatched junction nucleotides: 4. Original processing methods: From reference gene primer amplification, estimates of nucleated cell counts were derived. The repertoire was sequenced with immunoSEQ multiplex PCR; TCRdb's copy has only in-frame clones and lacks some. V, J and clone size derive from that table, while D and trimming were established from the DNA sequence. This table holds about 84,000 clones, approximately 86% found once. This clone has just one count. The chain joins TRBV7-2 to TRBJ2-3, with TRBD2 matching over 9 bases. Sequencing was performed on peripheral blood. The TCR sequence derives from an elderly man with active or convalescent COVID-19. The CDR3 here is CASSLALAGVTDTQYF. For the CDR3, the DNA is TGTGCCAGCAGCTTAGCCTTAGCGGGAGTGACAGATACGCAGTATTTT.